This T cell receptor (beta chain) was captured in a study of T-cell memory formation after mild COVID-19. Regarding the study as a whole: Some clones that responded turned up in pre-infection memory, which suggests that cross-reactive memory joined in.

TCRdb redid the calling of the 5' RACE reads with MiXCR, one entry per CDR3 protein. The sample shows 450,000 to 650,000 distinct CDR3 sequences, roughly 18% of them seen only once. This clonotype was detected a few times. The antigen remains unidentified. The V end was cut by 3 bases, the J end by 0 bases, with 12 bases between. Germline V gene data show CDR1 as SGHAT and CDR2 as FQNNGV. The CDR3 length is 16 residues. The specimen sequenced was PBMCs or a T cell subset sorted from them (not recorded which). The chain uses TRBV11-2 and TRBJ1-3; D gene ambiguous. The TCR was taken from an adult woman who had mild COVID-19 (a few samples of this study predate the infection). Cell type and time point are not known. The CDR3 spells CASSLQTGSSGNTIYF. The CDR3 DNA reads TGTGCCAGCAGCTTGCAGACGGGGAGCTCTGGAAACACCATATATTTT.